The 9 T cell receptor beta chains reported below all come from one sample, sequenced in a study of T-cell reconstitution after alpha-beta-depleted transplantation in children. Unique molecular identifiers tagged the TCRbeta library. TCRdb reanalysed the PCR reads using MiXCR and keeps one entry per CDR3 protein. The sample lists approximately 340,000 distinct CDR3 sequences; 10% were seen once. Material: PBMCs from the stem cell graft donor, obtained from the stem cell graft. All receptors come from a human donor who donated a stem cell graft to a child with acute lymphoblastic leukemia.

In this sample, this clonotype turned up a few times. The chain joins TRBV12-3 or TRBV12-4 to TRBJ1-5, with 7 bases that match TRBD1. The CDR3 has 15 amino acids. V shed 6 bases and J 3 bases; nucleotides not matched to a gene: 8. In DNA form, the CDR3 reads TGTGCCAGCAGCGTGGGACAGCTCCTCAATCAGCCCCAGCATTTT. This sequence encodes CASSVGQLLNQPQHF.

DNA of the CDR3: TGTGCCAGCAGACCTAGCGGGAGGGACACCGGGGAGCTGTTTTTT. This encodes CASRPSGRDTGELFF. The chain links TRBV11-1 to TRBJ2-2; TRBD2 matches at 12 bases. In germline, CDR1 is SGHAT, CDR2 FQDESV (reference sequence). CDR3 size: 15 residues. V dropped 6 bases and J dropped 3; count of bases not matched to a gene: 2. Full variable domain (missing parts from reference TRBV11-1 and TRBJ2-2): EAEVAQSPRYKITEKSQAVAFWCDPISGHATLYWYRQILGQGPELLVQFQDESVVDDSQLPKDRFSAERLKGVDSTLKIQPAELGDSAMYLCASRPSGRDTGELFFGEGSRLTVL.

The sample holds a few counts of this clonotype. The genes are TRBV29-1 and TRBJ2-7; 7 bases align to TRBD2. CDR1 is SQVTM and CDR2 is ANQGSEA in the germline V gene. The CDR3 runs to 12 residues. J was trimmed by 5 bases and V by 7 bases; bases with no gene match: 8. CDR3 loop: CSANTGGDEQYF. CDR3 nucleotide sequence: TGCAGCGCCAACACTGGGGGGGACGAGCAGTACTTC.

This clonotype has just a few counts. V and J are TRBV9 and TRBJ2-5; D unclear. This CDR3 is 14 amino acids long. V shed 4 bases and J shed 5 bases, with 15 bases lying between them. The germline V gene has CDR1 SGDLS and CDR2 YYNGEE. CDR3 nucleotides: TGTGCCAGCAGCCTAGACGCCCTCAGGGAGACCCAGTACTTC. It specifies CASSLDALRETQYF.

This clonotype was picked up a small number of times. This sequence joins TRBV20-1 and TRBJ1-5; possibly TRBD1 for D (5 bases). Germline lookup yields CDR1 DFQATT and CDR2 SNEGSKA (reference sequence). The CDR3 has 14 amino acids. V was trimmed by 0 bases and J by 3 bases, leaving 9 bases between them. DNA of the CDR3: TGCAGTGCTAGAGAGTCACAGGACAATCAGCCCCAGCATTTT. Its translation: CSARESQDNQPQHF.

The rearrangement joins TRBV4-2 to TRBJ2-1; TRBD2 agrees at 13 bases. From germline, CDR1 is LGHNA and CDR2 YNFKEQ. V lost 2 bases, J lost 10 bases, and 8 bases stayed unmatched. The CDR3 is 16 residues long. In DNA, the CDR3 is TGTGCCAGCAGCCAACGAGGACTAGCGGGAGCCGGGGAGCAGTTCTTC. This codes for CASSQRGLAGAGEQFF.

This clonotype was detected ten times or more. The V gene is TRBV20-1, the J gene TRBJ2-3; D perhaps matches TRBD1 (6 bases). This CDR3 has 15 residues. Looked up from germline, CDR1 is DFQATT and CDR2 is SNEGSKA (reference sequence). The V end was cut by 1 base, the J end by 4 bases, with 15 bases between. The CDR3 coding sequence is TGCAGTGCTAGAGGGGGGCTAGAGGGCCCAGATACGCAGTATTTT. Its translation is CSARGGLEGPDTQYF.

The genes are TRBV12-3 or TRBV12-4 and TRBJ1-5; no reliable D call. This CDR3 contains 20 residues. Deletions cut 3 bases from V and 0 bases from J, with 24 bases between. The DNA for the CDR3 is TGTGCCAGCAGTTTTGGTGCTGAGGGCTCGGAGCGGTATAGCAATCAGCCCCAGCATTTT. Protein sequence: CASSFGAEGSERYSNQPQHF.

This clonotype appeared many times. This chain connects TRBV5-1 to TRBJ2-7; 7 bases match TRBD2. Per the germline V gene, CDR1 is SGHRS and CDR2 is YFSETQ. This CDR3 has 13 amino acids. With 6 bases clipped from V and 0 bases from J, the junction kept 3 bases outside the gene matches. This CDR3 is CASKASGSYEQYF. CDR3 coding DNA: TGCGCCAGCAAGGCTAGCGGCTCCTACGAGCAGTACTTC.